Included here is one T cell receptor beta chain sequence, with context. The data were taken from a study of T cell responses to AZD1222 COVID-19 vaccine. Germline V lookup: CDR1 SGHDN, CDR2 FVKESK. CDR3 length equals 16 residues. Trimming removed 3 bases from V and 6 bases from J; junction bases left unmatched: 11. Only in-frame clones appear in the TCRdb table, and some are missing; sequencing was by immunoSEQ multiplex PCR. In the table there are over 110,000 clones, approximately 94% of which are singletons. The chain employs TRBV14 and TRBJ2-1, with 7 bases matching TRBD1. This TCR was recovered from an adult in good health. Specimen: peripheral blood, collected on day 0 of AZD1222 vaccination. CDR3 nucleotide sequence: TGTGCCAGCAGCCAGGTGACAGGGATCTGGGGCAATGAGCAGTTCTTC. The encoded protein is CASSQVTGIWGNEQFF.